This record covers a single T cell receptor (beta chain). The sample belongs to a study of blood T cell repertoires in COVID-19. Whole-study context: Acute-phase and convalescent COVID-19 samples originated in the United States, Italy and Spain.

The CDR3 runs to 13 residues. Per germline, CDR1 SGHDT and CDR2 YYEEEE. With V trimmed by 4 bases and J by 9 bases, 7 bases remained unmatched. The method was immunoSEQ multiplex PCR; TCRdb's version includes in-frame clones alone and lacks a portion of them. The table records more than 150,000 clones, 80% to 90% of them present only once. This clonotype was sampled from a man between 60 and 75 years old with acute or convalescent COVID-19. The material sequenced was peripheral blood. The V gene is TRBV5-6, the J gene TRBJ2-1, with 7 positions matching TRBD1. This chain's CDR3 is CASSLGQSPEQFF. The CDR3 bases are TGTGCCAGCAGCCTGGGACAGAGCCCTGAGCAGTTCTTC.